This entry lists 23 T cell receptor beta chains sequenced from one sample in a study of blood T cell repertoires in COVID-19. Produced via immunoSEQ multiplex PCR; TCRdb's table is partial and in-frame only. The sample holds roughly 200,000 clones; around 85% are singletons and the top ten take roughly 20%. The sequenced material came from PBMCs or T cells enriched from blood (not recorded which). The source is a middle-aged man who had recovered from COVID-19.

The rearrangement joins TRBV28 to TRBJ2-3; 9 nucleotides line up with TRBD2. CDR1 and CDR2 from the germline V gene are MDHEN and SYDVKM. Unmatched junction bases numbered 4, after V lost 6 bases and J lost 0 bases. This CDR3 has 15 amino acids. In DNA, the CDR3 is TGTGCCAGCAGCAGACTAGCGGCTAGCACAGATACGCAGTATTTT. This sequence encodes CASSRLAASTDTQYF. The variable domain in full, completed from reference TRBV28 and TRBJ2-3, reads DVKVTQSSRYLVKRTGEKVFLECVQDMDHENMFWYRQDPGLGLRLIYFSYDVKMKEKGDIPEGYSVSREKKERFSLILESASTNQTSMYLCASSRLAASTDTQYFGPGTRLTVL.

The V gene is TRBV5-4, the J gene TRBJ1-2; D ambiguous. Germline-derived CDR1 and CDR2 are SGHNT and YYREEE (reference sequence). The CDR3 is made up of 11 amino acids. V gave up 4 bases and J gave up 2 bases, with 3 bases separating them. The CDR3 DNA sequence: TGTGCCAGCAGCGCGAACTATGGCTACACCTTC. This codes for CASSANYGYTF.

The chain is built from TRBV7-9 and TRBJ1-1, with D unresolved. Germline assignment: CDR1 SEHNR and CDR2 FQNEAQ (reference sequence). The ends were cut back, 5 bases at V and 5 bases at J, with 9 bases in the middle. The CDR3 contains 12 residues. DNA of the CDR3: TGTGCCAGCAGCCTAGTGGAGACTGAAGCTTTCTTT. It encodes CASSLVETEAFF. Filled out from reference TRBV7-9 and TRBJ1-1, the complete variable domain reads DTGVSQNPRHKITKRGQNVTFRCDPISEHNRLYWYRQTLGQGPEFLTYFQNEAQLEKSRLLSDRFSAERPKGSFSTLEIQRTEQGDSAMYLCASSLVETEAFFGQGTRLTVV.

This chain joins TRBV11-2 and TRBJ1-4; D remains ambiguous. The CDR3 covers 13 residues. Germline V lookup: CDR1 SGHAT, CDR2 FQNNGV. V was shortened by 4 bases and J by 7 bases, with 10 bases between the two germline ends. The CDR3, as DNA: TGTGCCAGCAGCTCTGGCGCGGTTGAAAAACTGTTTTTT. It translates to CASSSGAVEKLFF.

This clone was found a few times. The chain combines TRBV28 with TRBJ2-7; 11 nucleotides line up with TRBD2. CDR1 MDHEN and CDR2 SYDVKM come from the germline V gene. Trimming cost V 7 bases and J 4 bases; bases outside gene matches: 12. The CDR3 contains 16 residues. Here the CDR3 DNA reads TGTGCCAGCATCGCCCGGGTGACTAGCGGGGAATACGAGCAGTACTTC. Amino acids: CASIARVTSGEYEQYF.

The rearrangement uses TRBV24-1 and TRBJ1-2; no reliable D call. CDR3 size: 15 residues. Deletions cut 3 bases from V and 9 bases from J, with 19 bases between. The germline V gene encodes CDR1 KGHDR and CDR2 SFDVKD. As DNA, the CDR3 is TGTGCCACCAGTGATGCTACCGGGAGCCAGATGAGCTACACCTTC. It specifies CATSDATGSQMSYTF.

The V and J genes are TRBV27 and TRBJ1-1; 7 bases are a match to TRBD1. This CDR3 spans 15 amino acids. Germline-derived CDR1 and CDR2 are MNHEY and SMNVEV (reference sequence). V dropped 2 bases and J dropped 3; count of bases not matched to a gene: 6. The CDR3 DNA follows: TGTGCCAGCAGTTTAGACTCTCAGGGGGACACTGAAGCTTTCTTT. Amino acids: CASSLDSQGDTEAFF.

V gene TRBV6-1 combines with J gene TRBJ2-7, with D perhaps TRBD2 (5 bases). V lost 2 bases and J lost 4, with 9 bases in between. CDR3 length: 13 amino acids. Germline CDR1 is MNHNS and CDR2 is SASEGT. The CDR3 nucleotides read TGTGCCAGCAGTGAACTAAGAGGGTACGAGCAGTACTTC. Its protein is CASSELRGYEQYF.

The genes are TRBV19 and TRBJ1-2; D gene unclear. The CDR3 has 13 residues. Trimming removed 1 base at V and 4 bases at J, with 7 bases between. CDR1 and CDR2 (germline): LNHDA, SQIVND (reference sequence). CDR3 sequence: CASSIGAGYGYTF. The CDR3 region has the DNA TGTGCCAGTAGTATAGGGGCAGGCTATGGCTACACCTTC.

This chain connects TRBV19 to TRBJ1-5, with TRBD1 matching 11 bases. CDR3 length: 19 residues. Per germline, CDR1 LNHDA and CDR2 SQIVND (reference sequence). The V segment lost 4 bases and the J segment 2 bases; nucleotides outside the gene matches: 13. CDR3 nucleotides: TGTGCCAGTAGTACATGGACAGGGGGCTTCGGACAAGGCAATCAGCCCCAGCATTTT. Its translation: CASSTWTGGFGQGNQPQHF.

The CDR3: CASSSLLAGTTDTQYF. The CDR3 DNA is TGTGCCAGCAGCTCCCTACTAGCGGGAACCACAGATACGCAGTATTTT. V and J are TRBV7-9 and TRBJ2-3, with 10 bases fitting TRBD2. V lost 4 bases to trimming and J lost 2 bases; unmatched junction nucleotides: 6. The germline CDR1 and CDR2 sequences are SEHNR and FQNEAQ (reference sequence). The CDR3 is 16 amino acids.

This chain joins TRBV27 and TRBJ2-5; 10 positions match TRBD1. V was clipped by 4 bases and J by 5 bases; unmatched bases: 7. The CDR3 sequence is 15 residues long. Germline V lookup: CDR1 MNHEY, CDR2 SMNVEV (reference sequence). CDR3 sequence reads: CASSSGTGVRETQYF. CDR3 in DNA: TGTGCCAGCAGTTCCGGGACAGGGGTTCGGGAGACCCAGTACTTC.

This rearrangement joins TRBV2 to TRBJ1-5; 8 nucleotides align to TRBD1. V lost 6 bases, J lost 6 bases, and 10 bases stayed unmatched. The germline V gene has CDR1 SNHLY and CDR2 FYNNEI. This CDR3 has 15 amino acids. The CDR3 is CASSRQGATVQPQHF. The CDR3, as DNA: TGTGCCAGCAGCAGGCAGGGGGCGACTGTTCAGCCCCAGCATTTT.

The V gene is TRBV3-1 (or the pseudogene TRBV3-2), the J gene TRBJ2-7, with TRBD1 identical over 7 bases. CDR3 size: 12 residues. Germline values: CDR1 LGHDT, CDR2 YNNKEL (reference sequence). V trimming: 8 bases; J trimming: 0 bases; junction bases outside the gene matches: 1. CDR3 nucleotides: TGTGCCAGCCAGGGGGACTCCTACGAGCAGTACTTC. It codes for CASQGDSYEQYF.

As regards this clone: Since a much larger clone is just one base distant, this may be a read error. The J gene is TRBJ2-7, the V gene TRBV11-1, with TRBD1 identical over 9 bases. V lost 5 bases to trimming and J lost 3 bases; unmatched junction nucleotides: 5. Germline V gene data show CDR1 as SGHAT and CDR2 as FQDESV (reference sequence). The CDR3 loop spans 14 amino acids. The CDR3 loop reads CASSPGTGNYEQYF. The CDR3 nucleotides read TGTGCCAGCAGCCCCGGGACAGGGAACTACGAGCAGTACTTC. Drawing the rest from reference TRBV11-1 and TRBJ2-7, the complete variable domain is EAEVAQSPRYKITEKSQAVAFWCDPISGHATLYWYRQILGQGPELLVQFQDESVVDDSQLPKDRFSAERLKGVDSTLKIQPAELGDSAMYLCASSPGTGNYEQYFGPGTRLTVT.

The V gene is TRBV2, the J gene TRBJ2-2; TRBD2 aligns across 7 bases. The V segment lost 5 bases and the J segment 5 bases; nucleotides outside the gene matches: 14. CDR1 and CDR2 (germline): SNHLY, FYNNEI. This CDR3 has 17 residues. The CDR3 protein is CASSLAALTRGTGELFF. Here the CDR3 DNA reads TGTGCCAGCAGTCTAGCGGCTCTTACCCGAGGGACCGGGGAGCTGTTTTTT. Supplemented by reference TRBV2 and TRBJ2-2, the full variable domain reads EPEVTQTPSHQVTQMGQEVILRCVPISNHLYFYWYRQILGQKVEFLVSFYNNEISEKSEIFDDQFSVERPDGSNFTLKIRSTKLEDSAMYFCASSLAALTRGTGELFFGEGSRLTVL.

This clone has just one count. The CDR3 region has the DNA TGTGCCACCAGCTCCACGTGGAGCGGACGAAGCTCCTACGAGCAGTACTTC. This sequence encodes CATSSTWSGRSSYEQYF. The rearrangement joins TRBV15 to TRBJ2-7; a possible D gene is TRBD2 (5 bases). Trimming stripped 5 bases from V and 0 bases from J, with 20 bases between. The CDR3 covers 17 residues. The V gene's germline CDR1 is LNHNV and CDR2 YYDKDF (reference sequence).

The chain's CDR3 is CAWSLWSKGAWTEAFF. CDR3 DNA: TGTGCCTGGAGTCTTTGGTCTAAGGGGGCGTGGACTGAAGCTTTCTTT. This chain joins TRBV30 and TRBJ1-1; 7 nucleotides line up with TRBD1. The V gene end was trimmed by 2 bases and the J gene end by 5 bases; junction bases not matched to a gene: 14. The CDR3 is made up of 16 amino acids. Germline V CDR1 and CDR2: GTSNPN, SVGIG (reference sequence).

This clone was seen once. V and J are TRBV2 and TRBJ2-7, with TRBD1 matching over 7 bases. The CDR3 covers 15 residues. CDR1 and CDR2 (germline): SNHLY, FYNNEI. Trimming took 4 bases from V and 9 from J; bases not matched to a gene: 15. The CDR3 loop is CASSVRDSGLKGQYF. The CDR3 coding sequence is TGTGCCAGCAGTGTACGGGACAGCGGTTTGAAAGGGCAGTACTTC.

V gene TRBV18 combines with J gene TRBJ2-7; a possible D gene is TRBD1 (5 bases). The CDR3 extends over 14 amino acids. Germline V gene lookup returns CDR1 KGHSH and CDR2 LQKENI. V lost 6 bases to trimming and J lost 3 bases, with 15 bases between them. This CDR3 reads CASSPNLDSYEQYF. CDR3 nucleotides: TGTGCCAGCTCCCCGAATTTAGACAGCTACGAGCAGTACTTC.

The V gene is TRBV25-1, the J gene TRBJ2-5; the D is unclear. The CDR3 has 13 residues. Germline CDR1 is MGHDK and CDR2 is SYGVNS. Trimming took off 0 bases at V and 4 bases at J, with 6 bases between the two ends. The CDR3 spells CASSEYPLETQYF. CDR3 nucleotide sequence: TGTGCCAGCAGTGAATACCCTTTAGAGACCCAGTACTTC.

This clone was counted a few times. The chain has TRBV6-5 and TRBJ1-2; D ambiguous. The CDR3 sequence is 10 residues long. Germline V gene sequence: CDR1 MNHEY, CDR2 SVGAGI. V lost 6 bases, J lost 7 bases, and 6 bases lay in between. The CDR3 nucleotides are TGTGCCAGCAGGGGAGGTGGCTACACCTTC. Amino acid sequence: CASRGGGYTF.

The V call is TRBV2, the J call TRBJ1-6; tentatively, D is TRBD1 (5 bases). Deletions cut 6 bases from V and 7 bases from J, with 10 bases between. CDR1 and CDR2 (germline): SNHLY, FYNNEI. The CDR3 loop spans 13 amino acids. CDR3 residues: CASRSTENSPLHF. The CDR3 DNA reads TGTGCCAGCAGATCGACAGAGAATTCACCCCTCCACTTT.